A selection of T cell receptor beta chains follows, all from one sample in a study of cytomegalovirus exposure and HLA in healthy donors. TCRdb keeps only in-frame clones here, not all; method: immunoSEQ multiplex PCR. Here the sample spans around 110,000 clones, 73% being singletons. The sample taken for sequencing was PBMCs. The receptors were sampled from a woman in her 30s in good health and CMV-seronegative. Both conserved end residues are part of each CDR3. A D gene is named only where the DNA matches it firmly. Clone size is not always given. Where it is, it says once, few, many or a class for expanded clones.

. | TRBJ1-3 | . | TRBV2 | TGTGCCAGCGCTGGAACTGCGAATCAAGCGAACACCATATATTTT | CASAGTANQANTIYF
TRBD1 | TRBJ1-1 | . | TRBV5-4 | TGTGCCAGCAGGGGGGACAGACTGAACACTGAAGCTTTCTTT | CASRGDRLNTEAFF
TRBD1 | TRBJ2-1 | . | TRBV5-8 | TGTGCCAAACGAGGGACAGGGATAGATGAGCAGTTCTTC | CAKRGTGIDEQFF
. | TRBJ1-1 | . | TRBV7-9 | TGTGCCAGCAGCAGACAGGAGTCTGAAGCTTTCTTT | CASSRQESEAFF
TRBD1 | TRBJ1-1 | . | TRBV6-5 | TGTGCCAGCAGTCACTACAGGGGGCCCGACACTGAAGCTTTCTTT | CASSHYRGPDTEAFF
TRBD2 | TRBJ2-7 | . | TRBV6-5 | TGTGCCAGCAGTCCCGGGACTAGCGGAGGCTACGAGCAGTACTTC | CASSPGTSGGYEQYF
TRBD1 | TRBJ2-3 | once | TRBV6-5 | TGTGCCAGCAGTTACTCGAGGCAGGGGGCAGGAGATACGCAGTATTTT | CASSYSRQGAGDTQYF
. | TRBJ2-1 | once | TRBV30 | TGTGCCTGGAGTGTATCGGAGGGAGGTGAGCAGTTCTTC | CAWSVSEGGEQFF
. | TRBJ1-2 | few | TRBV2 | TGTGCCAGCAGTCGTATGACATCTAACTATGGCTACACCTTC | CASSRMTSNYGYTF
TRBD2 | TRBJ2-7 | . | TRBV5-1 | TGCGCCAGCAGCTTGGGATGGGGGAGCGGGGCCTACGAGCAGTACTTC | CASSLGWGSGAYEQYF
. | TRBJ1-1 | . | TRBV7-9 | TGTGCCAGCAGCTTAGCTTCAGGGGTTATCACTGAAGCTTTCTTT | CASSLASGVITEAFF
TRBD1 | TRBJ1-5 | . | TRBV2 | TGTGCCAGCAGGGGGACAGTTAGCAATCAGCCCCAGCATTTT | CASRGTVSNQPQHF
TRBD1 | TRBJ1-2 | . | TRBV6-6 | TGTGCCAGCAGTCCGAGGACAGGGTCGGAGGGCTACACCTTC | CASSPRTGSEGYTF
. | TRBJ2-6 | . | TRBV18 | TGTGCCAGCTCACCTCTACAGGGCCCCTCTGGGGCCAACGTCCTGACTTTC | CASSPLQGPSGANVLTF
. | TRBJ1-6 | . | TRBV30 | TGTGCCTGGAACCGGGGATCTATCATTTCACCCCTCCACTTT | CAWNRGSIISPLHF
TRBD1 | TRBJ1-2 | . | TRBV30 | TGTGCCTGGAAGATTCCGGACAGGGAAGGTGGTGGCTACACCTTC | CAWKIPDREGGGYTF
. | TRBJ2-6 | . | TRBV2 | TGTGCCAGCAGTGAGCGATCTGGGGCCAACGTCCTGACTTTC | CASSERSGANVLTF
TRBD2 | TRBJ2-3 | . | TRBV6-1 | TGTGCCAGCAAATCACTAGCGGGAGAGACAGATACGCAGTATTTT | CASKSLAGETDTQYF
. | TRBJ1-2 | once | TRBV7-2 | TGTGCCAGCAGCTTGGACAAAGGATCTAACTATGGCTACACCTTC | CASSLDKGSNYGYTF
. | TRBJ1-3 | . | TRBV11-2 | TGTGCCAGCGGAACAGGGACGTGGTCTGGAAACACCATATATTTT | CASGTGTWSGNTIYF
. | TRBJ1-2 | . | TRBV29-1 | TGCAGCGTCCGTTCCGGGAGAGGATATGGCTACACCTTC | CSVRSGRGYGYTF
. | TRBJ1-2 | . | TRBV12-5 | TGTGCTAGTGGTTTGGACCTACAGGGACATTCGGTCTATGGCTACACCTTC | CASGLDLQGHSVYGYTF
. | TRBJ1-1 | . | TRBV2 | TGTGCCAGCTCTTCTGGGGGCCTGAACACTGAAGCTTTCTTT | CASSSGGLNTEAFF
TRBD1 | TRBJ1-2 | . | TRBV27 | TGTGCCAGCAGCCAGGGACAGTCCTATGGCTACACCTTC | CASSQGQSYGYTF
. | TRBJ2-7 | . | TRBV5-8 | TGTGCCAGCAGCCAAAGACAGAAGGGAACCTACGAGCAGTACTTC | CASSQRQKGTYEQYF
TRBD2 | TRBJ2-5 | . | TRBV2 | TGTGCCAGCAGTCGTCTAGCGGGGGGGGGAGAGACCCAGTACTTC | CASSRLAGGGETQYF
TRBD1 | TRBJ1-5 | . | TRBV9 | TGTGCCAGCAGCGTAGACCCGGACAGGGAGGGTCAGCCCCAGCATTTT | CASSVDPDREGQPQHF
. | TRBJ2-5 | . | TRBV4-2 | TGTGCCAGCAGCCGGCACTCACGGGGGAACCAAGAGACCCAGTACTTC | CASSRHSRGNQETQYF
. | TRBJ1-4 | . | TRBV6-6 | TGTGCCAGCAGTTCCCCGGACAGTACAACTAATGAAAAACTGTTTTTT | CASSSPDSTTNEKLFF
TRBD1 | TRBJ1-3 | . | TRBV12-5 | TGTGCTAGTGGTATCGGACAGGGGACTGGAAACACCATATATTTT | CASGIGQGTGNTIYF
. | TRBJ1-2 | once | TRBV6-5 | TGTGCCAGCATCCAGGCGGGGGGAGGGAATGGCTACACCTTC | CASIQAGGGNGYTF
. | TRBJ2-7 | . | TRBV10-1 | TGCGCCAGCAGCCCTAGTGTTACAGGGAACGAGCAGTACTTC | CASSPSVTGNEQYF
. | TRBJ2-7 | . | TRBV18 | TGTGCCAGCTCACCGTGGCCGGGAGCCTACGAGCAGTACTTC | CASSPWPGAYEQYF
. | TRBJ1-2 | . | TRBV6-6 | TGTGCCAGCAGTTACTCGCAGGGCCTAAGGGAAGGCTACACCTTC | CASSYSQGLREGYTF
. | TRBJ2-5 | . | TRBV4-1 | TGCGCCAGCAGCCAAGTTGAGCGCGGAGGTCAAGAGACCCAGTACTTC | CASSQVERGGQETQYF
. | TRBJ1-1 | . | TRBV7-3 | TGTGCCAGCAGTTGGACAGTGAACACTGAAGCTTTCTTT | CASSWTVNTEAFF
. | TRBJ1-3 | . | TRBV10-2 | TGCGCCAGCAGCCTAGACAGCTCCTCTGGAAACACCATATATTTT | CASSLDSSSGNTIYF
. | TRBJ1-1 | . | TRBV5-4 | TGTGCCAGCAGCTCACGCGGGACGGCGGAGACTGAAGCTTTCTTT | CASSSRGTAETEAFF
. | TRBJ1-6 | few | TRBV7-3 | TGTGCCAGCAGCTATGAGAATTCACCCCTCCACTTT | CASSYENSPLHF
. | TRBJ1-1 | . | TRBV29-1 | TGCAGCGTTGGGCGGTCGGCTTTCTTT | CSVGRSAFF
. | TRBJ1-1 | . | TRBV5-1 | TGCGCCAGCAGCTTGGTGGACAGGAACACTGAAGCTTTCTTT | CASSLVDRNTEAFF
TRBD1 | TRBJ2-7 | . | TRBV7-2 | TGTGCCAGCAGCACCGGGACAGGGGGCATCTACGAGCAGTACTTC | CASSTGTGGIYEQYF
. | TRBJ2-1 | . | TRBV21-1 | TGTGCCAGCAGCAAAGCTCAGGCCAAAAGTGAGCAGTTCTTC | CASSKAQAKSEQFF
TRBD1 | TRBJ2-7 | . | TRBV2 | TGTGCCACTGGACAGGGCAGGGGCGAGCAGTACTTC | CATGQGRGEQYF